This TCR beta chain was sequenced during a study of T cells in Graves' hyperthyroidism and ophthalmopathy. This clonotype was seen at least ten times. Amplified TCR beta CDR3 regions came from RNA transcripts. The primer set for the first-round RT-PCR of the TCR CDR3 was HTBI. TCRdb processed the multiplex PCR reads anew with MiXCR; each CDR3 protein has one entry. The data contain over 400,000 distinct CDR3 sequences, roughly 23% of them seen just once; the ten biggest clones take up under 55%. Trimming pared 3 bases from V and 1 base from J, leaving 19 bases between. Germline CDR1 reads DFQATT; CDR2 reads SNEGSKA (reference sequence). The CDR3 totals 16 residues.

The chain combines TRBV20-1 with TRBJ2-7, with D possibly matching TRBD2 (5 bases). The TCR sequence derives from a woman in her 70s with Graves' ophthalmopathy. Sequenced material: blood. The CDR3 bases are TGCAGTGCTAGGGGCTTAGGAGGTGGGAAGTCCTACGAGCAGTACTTC. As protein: CSARGLGGGKSYEQYF.